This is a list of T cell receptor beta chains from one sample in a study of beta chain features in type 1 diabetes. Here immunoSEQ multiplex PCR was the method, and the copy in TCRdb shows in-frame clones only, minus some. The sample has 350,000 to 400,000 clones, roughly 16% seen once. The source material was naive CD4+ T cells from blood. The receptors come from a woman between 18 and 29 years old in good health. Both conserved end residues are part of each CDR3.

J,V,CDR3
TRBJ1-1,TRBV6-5,CASRRQYSTEAFF
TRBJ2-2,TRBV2,CASRELAVPGELFF
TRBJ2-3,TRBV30,CAWSVQSDTQYF
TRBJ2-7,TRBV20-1,CSARSEGREIF
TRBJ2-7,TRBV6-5,CASSYYYSYEQYF
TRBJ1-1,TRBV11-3,CASSLGQGNTEAFF
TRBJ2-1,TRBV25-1,CASSDSHWGGKGYNEQFF
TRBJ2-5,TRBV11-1,CASRPSVGVETQYF
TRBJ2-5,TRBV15,CATSRAGRAQETQYF
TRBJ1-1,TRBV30,CAWAGQGNTEAFF
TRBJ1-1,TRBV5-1,CASSPDTSRSNTEAFF
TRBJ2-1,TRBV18,CASSPPNSGGIYNEQFF
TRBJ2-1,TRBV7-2,CASTPQVLYNEQFF
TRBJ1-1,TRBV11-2,CASSLMGQLNTEAFF
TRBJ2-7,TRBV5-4,CASSLGLGAGVYEQYF
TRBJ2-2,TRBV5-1,CASSLTGQGMDTGELFF
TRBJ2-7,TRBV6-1,CASRPGASRYEQYF
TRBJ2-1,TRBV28,CASRTSGFSEQFF
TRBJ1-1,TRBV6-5,CASIPAGGNTEAFF
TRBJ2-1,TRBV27,CASSLGGRAPDNEQFF
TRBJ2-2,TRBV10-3,CATRQGLDTGELFF
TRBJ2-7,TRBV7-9,CASSLAQAASGQYEQYF
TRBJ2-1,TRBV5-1,CASSLVASGSYNEQFF
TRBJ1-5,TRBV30,CAWSGQGVQPQHF
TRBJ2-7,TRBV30,CAWSVSRTSGNHEQYF
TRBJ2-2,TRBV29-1,CSAENVTGELFF
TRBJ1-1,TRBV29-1,CSVVGRLNTEAFF